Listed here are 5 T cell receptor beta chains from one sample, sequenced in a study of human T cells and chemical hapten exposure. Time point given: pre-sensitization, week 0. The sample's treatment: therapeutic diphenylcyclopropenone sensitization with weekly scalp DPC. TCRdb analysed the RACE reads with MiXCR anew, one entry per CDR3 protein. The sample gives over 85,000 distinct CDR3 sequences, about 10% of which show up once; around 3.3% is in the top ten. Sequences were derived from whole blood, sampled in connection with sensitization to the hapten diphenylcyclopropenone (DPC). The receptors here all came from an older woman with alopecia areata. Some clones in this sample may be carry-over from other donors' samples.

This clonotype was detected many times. In DNA form, the CDR3 reads TGTGCCAGCAGCTTAGGAGCAGGGGGCAATCTGATGAACACTGAAGCTTTCTTT. This gives the protein CASSLGAGGNLMNTEAFF. The chain joins TRBV7-8 to TRBJ1-1, with 8 positions matching TRBD1. Trimming removed 1 base from V and 0 bases from J; junction bases left unmatched: 10. Germline-derived CDR1 and CDR2 are SGHVS and FQNEAQ. CDR3 length equals 18 residues.

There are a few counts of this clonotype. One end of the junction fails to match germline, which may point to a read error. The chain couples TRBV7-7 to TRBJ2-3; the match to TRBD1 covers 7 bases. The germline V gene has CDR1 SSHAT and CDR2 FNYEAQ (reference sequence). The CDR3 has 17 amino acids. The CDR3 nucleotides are TGTGCTAGCAGCTTAGGGGCCGGGACAGCTAGCACAGATACGCAGTATTTT. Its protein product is CASSLGAGTASTDTQYF.

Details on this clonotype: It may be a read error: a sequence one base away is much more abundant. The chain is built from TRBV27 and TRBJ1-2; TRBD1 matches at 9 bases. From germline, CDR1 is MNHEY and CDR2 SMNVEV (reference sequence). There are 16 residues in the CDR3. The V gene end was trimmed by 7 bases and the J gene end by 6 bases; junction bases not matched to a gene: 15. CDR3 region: CASNLHPGQGHDGYTF. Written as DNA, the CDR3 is TGTGCCAGCAATCTCCATCCGGGACAGGGACACGATGGCTACACCTTC.

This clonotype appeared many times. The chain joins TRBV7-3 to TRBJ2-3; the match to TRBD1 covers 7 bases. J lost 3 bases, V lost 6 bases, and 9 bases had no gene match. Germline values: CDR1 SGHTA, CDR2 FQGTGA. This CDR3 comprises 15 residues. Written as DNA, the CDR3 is TGTGCCAGCAGTCCGACAGGGTCGGGGACAGATACGCAGTATTTT. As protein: CASSPTGSGTDTQYF.

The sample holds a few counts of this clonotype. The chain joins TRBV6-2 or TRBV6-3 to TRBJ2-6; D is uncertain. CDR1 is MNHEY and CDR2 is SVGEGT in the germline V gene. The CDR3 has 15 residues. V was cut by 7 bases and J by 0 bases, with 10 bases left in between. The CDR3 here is CASTLGSSGANVLTF. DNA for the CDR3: TGTGCCAGCACCCTGGGAAGCTCTGGGGCCAACGTCCTGACTTTC.